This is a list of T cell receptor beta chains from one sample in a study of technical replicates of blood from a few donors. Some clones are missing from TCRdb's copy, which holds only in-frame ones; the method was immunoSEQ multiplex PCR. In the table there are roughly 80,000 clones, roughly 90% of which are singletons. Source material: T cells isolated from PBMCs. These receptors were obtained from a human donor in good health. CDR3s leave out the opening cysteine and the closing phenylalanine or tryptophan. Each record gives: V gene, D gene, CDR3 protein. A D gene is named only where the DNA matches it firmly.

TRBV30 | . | AWSVLGREGGYGYT
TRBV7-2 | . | ASSGQGSNEKLF
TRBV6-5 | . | ASSYSADTEAF
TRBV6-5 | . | ASSRRGGANYGYT
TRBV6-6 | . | ASSYRAEGYT
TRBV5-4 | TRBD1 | ASSLEGARDGYT
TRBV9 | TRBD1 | ASSVRDRGAEAF
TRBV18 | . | ASSPQAGYYGYT
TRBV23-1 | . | ASSQSSGLAKNIQY
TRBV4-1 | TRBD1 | ASSQVGQGFHEQY
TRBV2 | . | ASWGRGNGYT
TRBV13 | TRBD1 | ASSPDRGYGTEPNGYT
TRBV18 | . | ATSKVRNTGELF
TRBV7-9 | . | ASRQDRLPWNTEAF
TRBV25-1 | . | ASSKISTYEQY
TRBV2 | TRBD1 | ASSEVRDRGQVGYGYT
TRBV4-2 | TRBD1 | ASSQEKLLTGTYGYT
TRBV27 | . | ASGQRANGYGYT